What follows are 29 T cell receptor beta chains derived from one specimen sequenced in a study of blood T cell repertoires in COVID-19. Using immunoSEQ multiplex PCR, the repertoire was profiled, and TCRdb retains in-frame clones only, with some absent. This table has about 330,000 clones, over 75% appearing once. The source material was peripheral blood. These receptors were obtained from a human donor in a cohort sampled during active COVID-19.

This chain connects TRBV6-4 to TRBJ1-5; D possibly corresponds to TRBD1 (5 bases). Trimming cost V 6 bases and J 6 bases, with 18 bases left between them. This CDR3 is built from 15 residues. Germline V gene sequence: CDR1 MRHNA, CDR2 SNTAGT. The chain's CDR3 is CASSVSGGRGQPQHF. CDR3 in DNA: TGTGCCAGCAGCGTCTCGGGCGGGAGGGGTCAGCCCCAGCATTTT.

In this sample, this clone is medium-sized. The same CDR3 also results from other DNA sequences found in this sample. This sequence joins TRBV5-1 and TRBJ2-2; 12 bases line up with TRBD1. After removal of 3 bases from V and 5 bases from J, the junction contained 2 bases not matched to a gene. Germline lookup yields CDR1 SGHRS and CDR2 YFSETQ. This CDR3 region has 15 residues. In nucleotides, the CDR3 is TGCGCCAGCAGCTCGGGACAGGGGGCTACCGGGGAGCTGTTTTTT. It specifies CASSSGQGATGELFF.

The gene calls are TRBV4-2 and TRBJ1-1; TRBD1 is a possible D gene (6 bases). Looked up from germline, CDR1 is LGHNA and CDR2 is YNFKEQ. The V gene lost 1 base and the J gene lost 2 bases, with 11 bases spanning the gap. This CDR3 has 15 residues. As DNA, the CDR3 is TGTGCCAGCAGCCAAGTCTCGACAGGTAACACTGAAGCTTTCTTT. It is translated as CASSQVSTGNTEAFF.

About this clone: This specimen includes other DNA sequences encoding the same CDR3. V usage is TRBV30 and J usage is TRBJ1-5, with D perhaps matching TRBD1 (5 bases). Germline V gene sequence: CDR1 GTSNPN, CDR2 SVGIG (reference sequence). The CDR3 loop spans 14 amino acids. V lost 0 bases to trimming and J lost 7 bases, with 13 bases between them. CDR3 protein: CAWSVGPGGQPQHF. The CDR3 bases are TGTGCCTGGAGTGTTGGGCCGGGGGGGCAGCCCCAGCATTTT.

A single count supports this clone. The chain uses TRBV11-2 and TRBJ1-2; TRBD1 matches at 7 bases. This CDR3 has 15 residues. V gave up 4 bases and J gave up 2 bases; unmatched junction bases: 7. CDR1 is SGHAT and CDR2 is FQNNGV in the germline V gene. The CDR3 here is CASSSSSGQNYGYTF. The CDR3 DNA follows: TGTGCCAGCAGCTCATCATCGGGACAGAACTATGGCTACACCTTC.

The chain uses TRBV3-1 (or the pseudogene TRBV3-2) and TRBJ1-2, with 7 bases fitting TRBD1. The CDR3 runs to 11 residues. Germline-derived CDR1 and CDR2 are LGHDT and YNNKEL (reference sequence). The J segment lost 5 bases and the V segment lost 8 bases, leaving 2 bases of the junction unmatched. The CDR3 DNA is TGTGCCAGCGGGACAGTTTATGGCTACACCTTC. It translates to CASGTVYGYTF.

The chain is built from TRBV5-4 and TRBJ2-4, with a weak D call TRBD2 (5 bases). The V end was cut by 0 bases, the J end by 8 bases, with 9 bases between. The CDR3 is 13 residues long. The germline V gene has CDR1 SGHNT and CDR2 YYREEE (reference sequence). CDR3 sequence (DNA): TGTGCCAGCAGCTTGGGGGAGATGCACATTCAGTACTTC. It codes for CASSLGEMHIQYF.

The rearrangement links TRBV25-1 to TRBJ2-1; D might be TRBD2 (5 bases). Germline V CDR1 and CDR2: MGHDK, SYGVNS. The CDR3 is made up of 12 amino acids. V gave up 9 bases and J gave up 4 bases, with 10 bases separating them. The CDR3 spells CASTGGYNEQFF. The CDR3 bases are TGTGCCAGTACCGGAGGATACAATGAGCAGTTCTTC.

Written as DNA, the CDR3 is TGTGCCAGCAGCCCCCTCGGGGACACTGAAGCTTTCTTT. Translation: CASSPLGDTEAFF. The chain carries TRBV7-9 and TRBJ1-1; D is ambiguous. In germline, CDR1 is SEHNR, CDR2 FQNEAQ (reference sequence). The V end lost 5 bases, the J end lost 3 bases, and 10 bases lay between the germline ends. This CDR3 contains 13 residues.

The chain couples TRBV5-6 to TRBJ1-1; 9 positions agree with TRBD1. Germline V gene data show CDR1 as SGHDT and CDR2 as YYEEEE. V dropped 2 bases and J dropped 5; count of bases not matched to a gene: 7. The CDR3 extends over 15 amino acids. The CDR3 DNA is TGTGCCAGCAGCTTCAAACAGGGGGCGTATACTGAAGCTTTCTTT. It specifies CASSFKQGAYTEAFF.

The chain recombines TRBV5-5 with TRBJ1-1, with 7 bases identical to TRBD1. Germline CDR1 SGHKS, CDR2 YYEKEE (reference sequence). The trim removed 5 bases at V and 3 bases at J, leaving 4 bases unmatched. The CDR3 extends over 13 amino acids. The CDR3 loop reads CASSRDRDTEAFF. For the CDR3, the DNA is TGTGCCAGCAGTAGGGACAGAGACACTGAAGCTTTCTTT.

The chain uses TRBV14 and TRBJ1-1; D is unclear. Trimming stripped 5 bases from V and 2 bases from J, with 18 bases between. CDR3 length: 16 amino acids. CDR1 and CDR2 (germline): SGHDN, FVKESK. The CDR3 here is CASSYGSLRTNTEAFF. Written as DNA, the CDR3 is TGTGCCAGCAGCTACGGGTCCCTAAGAACCAACACTGAAGCTTTCTTT.

The CDR3 DNA reads TGTGCCAGCAGTCCCCGGGACAGGGTAAAAGTTTCTGGAAACACCATATATTTT. Its translation is CASSPRDRVKVSGNTIYF. This chain connects TRBV28 to TRBJ1-3; 9 positions agree with TRBD1. There are 18 residues in the CDR3. Germline V gene lookup returns CDR1 MDHEN and CDR2 SYDVKM. Trimming removed 5 bases from V and 1 base from J; junction bases left unmatched: 12.

This sequence joins TRBV10-3 and TRBJ1-2; D is unresolved. The CDR3 loop spans 12 amino acids. Germline V gene sequence: CDR1 ENHRY, CDR2 SYGVKD. V was pared by 5 bases and J by 2 bases, with 6 bases between. The CDR3 DNA reads as TGTGCCATCAGTCCACAGAACTATGGCTACACCTTC. Its protein is CAISPQNYGYTF.

The V call is TRBV2, the J call TRBJ2-5; TRBD2 might be the D (5 bases). Between the trimmed V and J ends, which lost 1 base and 5 bases, there was a span of 17 bases. The CDR3 is 16 residues long. Per germline, CDR1 SNHLY and CDR2 FYNNEI. CDR3 nucleotides: TGTGCCAGCAGTGAAGTTGGTAGGGCGCGAGGGGAGACCCAGTACTTC. Its translation is CASSEVGRARGETQYF.

This clone was picked up a small number of times. The chain links TRBV10-3 to TRBJ1-1, with D unclear. The germline CDR1 and CDR2 sequences are ENHRY and SYGVKD. Trimming left V 2 bases short and J 1 base short, with 8 bases between. The CDR3 sequence is 14 residues long. The CDR3 DNA reads TGTGCCATCAGTGAGAATTGGGCGAACACTGAAGCTTTCTTT. Its protein is CAISENWANTEAFF.

The gene calls are TRBV7-9 and TRBJ1-5; D remains unclear. Trimming stripped 2 bases from V and 3 bases from J, with 5 bases between. This CDR3 region has 13 residues. The germline V gene has CDR1 SEHNR and CDR2 FQNEAQ (reference sequence). The CDR3 nucleotides read TGTGCCAGCAGCTTACAGAACAATCAGCCCCAGCATTTT. It is translated as CASSLQNNQPQHF.

CDR3 amino acids: CASSVGEGLGRAFF. Written as DNA, the CDR3 is TGTGCCAGCAGCGTTGGGGAGGGGCTAGGGCGGGCTTTCTTT. This chain connects TRBV9 to TRBJ1-1; D perhaps matches TRBD1 (5 bases). CDR3 length: 14 residues. Looked up from germline, CDR1 is SGDLS and CDR2 is YYNGEE. V was clipped by 2 bases and J by 11 bases, with 19 bases between them.

The chain recombines TRBV3-1 (or the pseudogene TRBV3-2) with TRBJ1-1; no clear D gene. Germline values: CDR1 LGHDT, CDR2 YNNKEL (reference sequence). This CDR3 has 16 amino acids. Trimming took 1 base from V and 3 from J, leaving 15 bases between them. CDR3 coding DNA: TGTGCCAGCAGCCAAGTGTTCATAAGGAGATACACTGAAGCTTTCTTT. Protein: CASSQVFIRRYTEAFF.

The gene calls are TRBV5-1 and TRBJ2-2; D may be TRBD1 (5 bases). The ends were cut back, 0 bases at V and 5 bases at J, with 11 bases in the middle. The CDR3 is made up of 15 amino acids. Germline assignment: CDR1 SGHRS and CDR2 YFSETQ. The CDR3, as DNA: TGCGCCAGCAGCTTGGATCAGGGAAGGACCGGGGAGCTGTTTTTT. Translated, it gives CASSLDQGRTGELFF.

This chain uses TRBV19 with TRBJ1-1; D gene uncertain. V was trimmed by 7 bases and J by 0 bases, leaving 12 bases between them. Germline V gives CDR1 LNHDA, CDR2 SQIVND (reference sequence). This CDR3 has 14 amino acids. The CDR3 DNA sequence: TGTGCCAGTACCCCGACTGTTATGAACACTGAAGCTTTCTTT. Its translation is CASTPTVMNTEAFF.

This clone appeared a single time. The chain's CDR3 is CASSRIGQGPPDTQYF. In DNA, the CDR3 is TGCGCCAGCAGCCGAATAGGACAGGGCCCCCCAGATACGCAGTATTTT. The chain employs TRBV5-1 and TRBJ2-3, with TRBD1 matching 8 bases. Germline V gene data show CDR1 as SGHRS and CDR2 as YFSETQ. The CDR3 extends over 16 amino acids. V was pared by 4 bases and J by 4 bases, with 11 bases of the junction left unmatched.

The chain employs TRBV12-3 or TRBV12-4 and TRBJ2-3, with D perhaps matching TRBD1 (5 bases). CDR3 size: 13 residues. Trimming removed 5 bases from V and 6 bases from J, with 12 bases in between. CDR3 in amino acids: CASSPSYRDTQYF. The CDR3 DNA is TGTGCCAGCAGTCCCTCGTACAGGGATACGCAGTATTTT.

The chain is built from TRBV29-1 and TRBJ2-2, with TRBD2 matching 15 bases. The germline V gene encodes CDR1 SQVTM and CDR2 ANQGSEA. The trim removed 6 bases at V and 5 bases at J, leaving 7 bases unmatched. CDR3 length: 16 amino acids. CDR3 nucleotides: TGCAGCGTCCGGACTAGCGGGGGGGCCCAGACCGGGGAGCTGTTTTTT. Translated: CSVRTSGGAQTGELFF.

The chain uses TRBV27 and TRBJ1-1, with 9 bases fitting TRBD1. Trimming at V came to 7 bases and at J to 5 bases, leaving 8 bases not matched to a gene. Per the germline V gene, CDR1 is MNHEY and CDR2 is SMNVEV (reference sequence). This CDR3 comprises 14 residues. DNA for the CDR3: TGTGCCAGCAACCACAGGGGGCTGGGGACTGAAGCTTTCTTT. Its translation is CASNHRGLGTEAFF.

The chain couples TRBV19 to TRBJ1-1; TRBD1 is a possible D gene (6 bases). Trimming removed 6 bases at V and 0 bases at J, with 14 bases between. The CDR3 consists of 15 residues. Germline values: CDR1 LNHDA, CDR2 SQIVND (reference sequence). The CDR3 region is CASSKSGQMNTEAFF. CDR3 bases: TGTGCCAGTAGCAAATCTGGACAGATGAACACTGAAGCTTTCTTT.

This clone appeared a single time. This chain's CDR3 is CASSLQGAVMNTEAFF. As DNA, the CDR3 is TGCGCCAGCAGCTTGCAGGGGGCGGTTATGAACACTGAAGCTTTCTTT. V is TRBV5-1 and J is TRBJ1-1, with 8 bases that match TRBD1. Germline CDR1 reads SGHRS; CDR2 reads YFSETQ. The CDR3 sequence is 16 residues long. The ends lost 1 base at V and 0 bases at J; junction bases unmatched: 5.

DNA for the CDR3: TGCGCCAGCAGCCCCGGGATTTTCAATTCACCCCTCCACTTT. As protein: CASSPGIFNSPLHF. The chain couples TRBV5-1 to TRBJ1-6; D is unclear. CDR1 is SGHRS, CDR2 YFSETQ, per germline. The ends were cut back, 4 bases at V and 7 bases at J, with 12 bases in the middle. The CDR3 length is 14 residues.

The chain has TRBV7-9 and TRBJ1-1; D not resolved. The CDR3 spans 14 residues. Germline CDR1 and CDR2: SEHNR and FQNEAQ (reference sequence). The V gene lost 4 bases and the J gene lost 0 bases, with 9 bases spanning the gap. This CDR3 is CASSSLQMNTEAFF. CDR3 in DNA: TGTGCCAGCAGCTCCTTACAGATGAACACTGAAGCTTTCTTT.